This TCR beta chain was captured in a study of T-cell reconstitution after alpha-beta-depleted transplantation in children. TCRbeta library construction was performed incorporating unique molecular identifiers. One entry per CDR3 protein results from TCRdb running MiXCR on the PCR reads. The repertoire holds about 200,000 distinct CDR3 sequences, with around 7% as singletons. The CDR3 has 14 residues. Germline V lookup: CDR1 SQVTM, CDR2 ANQGSEA. Findings and caveats of the study: One year post-transplant, T-cell counts and diversity were largely derived from T cells produced anew.

This clonotype was seen many times. The antigen is not known. Specimen: PBMCs, collected before TCRalphabeta/CD19-depleted stem cell transplant. This chain joins TRBV29-1 and TRBJ2-2, with 10 bases identical to TRBD2. The TCR was taken from a boy aged 2 to 10 with acute lymphoblastic leukemia, due to receive a stem cell transplant. CDR3: CSSLAGAGTGELFF. DNA for the CDR3: TGCAGTAGTCTAGCGGGGGCAGGCACCGGGGAGCTGTTTTTT.